Listed below are T cell receptor beta chains from one sample, sequenced in a study of blood T cell repertoires in COVID-19. Generated by immunoSEQ multiplex PCR, the TCRdb table keeps only in-frame clones and is missing some. The sample holds around 130,000 clones, roughly four fifths seen once. The source material was peripheral blood. All receptors come from a woman in her fifties or sixties with acute or convalescent COVID-19. The CDR3 runs from the conserved cysteine through the conserved F or W. A D gene is named only where the DNA matches it firmly. Only some rows state a clone size, as once, few, many or a class for expanded clones.

d_gene,v_gene,abundance,j_gene,CDR3aa,CDR3nt
.,TRBV2,few,TRBJ2-7,CASTSLMQASYEQYF,TGTGCCAGCACTTCCTTGATGCAGGCCTCCTACGAGCAGTACTTC
.,TRBV5-1,.,TRBJ1-2,CASSVFTNYGYTF,TGCGCCAGCAGTGTGTTCACTAACTATGGCTACACCTTC
TRBD1,TRBV27,.,TRBJ1-2,CASSLGQGLNYGYTF,TGTGCCAGCAGTTTAGGACAGGGGCTGAACTATGGCTACACCTTC
.,TRBV6-5,.,TRBJ1-1,CASSQAGALFKTTF,TGTGCCAGCAGCCAAGCAGGGGCGCTTTTTAAGACCACCTTT
TRBD1,TRBV4-2,few,TRBJ1-6,CASSQADRGQIHF,TGTGCCAGCAGCCAAGCGGACAGGGGTCAAATCCACTTT
.,TRBV21-1,.,TRBJ2-7,CANQSPKAGGYEQYF,TGTGCCAACCAGAGCCCCAAAGCGGGGGGGTACGAGCAGTACTTC
TRBD1,TRBV5-1,.,TRBJ1-1,CASSLRDRGVEAFF,TGCGCCAGCAGCCTCCGGGACAGGGGAGTTGAAGCTTTCTTT
.,TRBV14,.,TRBJ1-3,CASSQTETSGNTIYF,TGTGCCAGCAGCCAAACAGAGACCTCTGGAAACACCATATATTTT
.,TRBV5-1,.,TRBJ2-1,CASSLDSTYNEQFF,TGCGCCAGCAGCTTAGACAGTACCTACAATGAGCAGTTCTTC
.,TRBV6-5,once,TRBJ2-7,CASGGFPYEQYF,TGTGCCAGCGGAGGATTTCCCTACGAGCAGTACTTC
TRBD1,TRBV18,once,TRBJ1-2,CASSSEGGPSTPYGYTF,TGTGCCAGCTCATCCGAAGGGGGCCCATCTACCCCCTATGGCTACACCTTC
.,TRBV30,.,TRBJ1-2,CAWIPGWIDGNYGYTF,TGTGCCTGGATCCCAGGGTGGATTGATGGGAACTATGGCTACACCTTC
.,TRBV9,.,TRBJ2-2,CASSVGQGFAGELFF,TGTGCCAGCAGCGTAGGTCAGGGGTTTGCCGGGGAGCTGTTTTTT
.,TRBV3-1/TRBV3-2,.,TRBJ1-2,CASSRFSRDPDGYTF,TGTGCCAGCAGCCGGTTCTCCAGGGATCCAGATGGCTACACCTTC
.,TRBV18,.,TRBJ1-3,CASSPDIYSSGNTIYF,TGTGCCAGCTCACCCGACATCTATAGCTCTGGAAACACCATATATTTT
TRBD1,TRBV2,.,TRBJ1-5,CASGAGTDTNQPQHF,TGTGCCAGTGGAGCCGGGACAGATACTAATCAGCCCCAGCATTTT
TRBD1,TRBV10-3,.,TRBJ1-2,CAISSDRGYGYTF,TGTGCCATCAGTTCGGACAGGGGCTATGGCTACACCTTC
TRBD1,TRBV28,.,TRBJ2-6,CASSPGTVSYSGANVLTF,TGTGCCAGCAGTCCTGGGACAGTTTCTTACTCTGGGGCCAACGTCCTGACTTTC
.,TRBV12-2,.,TRBJ1-4,CASRPTWTATNEKLFF,TGTGCAAGTCGCCCTACTTGGACAGCAACTAATGAAAAACTGTTTTTT
.,TRBV12-3/TRBV12-4,.,TRBJ2-1,CASSPLQGHEQFF,TGTGCCAGCAGCCCATTACAGGGCCATGAGCAGTTCTTC
.,TRBV7-5,once,TRBJ1-4,CARSTRFEEHSFNEKLFF,TGTGCCAGAAGCACACGTTTTGAGGAGCATAGTTTTAATGAAAAACTGTTTTTT
.,TRBV13,.,TRBJ1-3,CASSLGRVSGNTIYF,TGTGCCAGCAGCTTAGGCAGGGTCTCTGGAAACACCATATATTTT
TRBD1,TRBV25-1,once,TRBJ2-3,CASSGQGGTDTQYF,TGTGCCAGCAGTGGACAGGGGGGCACAGATACGCAGTATTTT
TRBD2,TRBV10-1,.,TRBJ2-3,CASSESSFGGGTDTQYF,TGCGCCAGCAGTGAGTCTTCTTTCGGGGGGGGGACAGATACGCAGTATTTT
TRBD1,TRBV6-5,once,TRBJ1-4,CASSLGTDPWEKLFF,TGTGCCAGCAGTCTCGGGACAGACCCATGGGAAAAACTGTTTTTT
TRBD1,TRBV30,.,TRBJ2-7,CAWSTGTGAYEQYF,TGTGCCTGGAGTACCGGGACAGGTGCCTACGAGCAGTACTTC
TRBD1,TRBV5-1,.,TRBJ1-3,CASSPLGTAGNTIYF,TGCGCCAGCAGCCCCCTCGGGACAGCCGGAAACACCATATATTTT
.,TRBV5-6,.,TRBJ2-1,CASSTGGTQQFF,TGTGCCAGCAGCACGGGCGGGACTCAGCAGTTCTTC
TRBD2,TRBV19,.,TRBJ2-3,CASSEGLAGERGTDTQYF,TGTGCCAGTAGTGAGGGACTAGCGGGGGAAAGGGGCACAGATACGCAGTATTTT
TRBD1,TRBV6-5,.,TRBJ1-1,CAASPGQGRSEAFF,TGTGCCGCCTCTCCGGGACAGGGGCGCTCTGAAGCTTTCTTT
.,TRBV2,.,TRBJ1-5,CASSEGPGGINQPQHF,TGTGCCAGCAGTGAGGGTCCGGGCGGGATCAATCAGCCCCAGCATTTT
TRBD2,TRBV12-5,.,TRBJ2-3,CASGLFSAGADTQYF,TGTGCTAGTGGTTTGTTCTCTGCGGGGGCAGATACGCAGTATTTT
.,TRBV4-1,.,TRBJ1-4,CASSRVPGQPNEKLFF,TGCGCCAGCAGCCGGGTTCCAGGACAGCCTAATGAAAAACTGTTTTTT
TRBD1,TRBV18,few,TRBJ1-1,CASSSGGLSTEAFF,TGTGCCAGCTCCTCAGGGGGATTGAGCACTGAAGCTTTCTTT
TRBD1,TRBV9,.,TRBJ2-7,CASSVSRGPYEQYF,TGTGCCAGCAGCGTGAGCAGGGGGCCCTACGAGCAGTACTTC
.,TRBV19,.,TRBJ1-3,CASSTTFSGNTIYF,TGTGCCAGTAGTACCACTTTCTCTGGAAACACCATATATTTT
TRBD1,TRBV5-5,once,TRBJ1-4,CASSLVPTGEKLFF,TGTGCCAGCAGCTTGGTGCCGACAGGGGAAAAACTGTTTTTT
.,TRBV29-1,.,TRBJ1-1,CSAPHTEMNTEAFF,TGCAGCGCTCCCCATACAGAAATGAACACTGAAGCTTTCTTT
.,TRBV13,.,TRBJ2-7,CASSLAGGSYEQYF,TGTGCCAGCAGCTTAGCCGGGGGCTCCTACGAGCAGTACTTC
.,TRBV30,.,TRBJ1-4,CAWSVDTRNEKLFF,TGTGCCTGGAGTGTGGACACGCGGAATGAAAAACTGTTTTTT
.,TRBV30,.,TRBJ1-6,CAWSTASSYNSPLHF,TGTGCCTGGAGTACAGCCAGCTCCTATAATTCACCCCTCCACTTT
.,TRBV9,.,TRBJ1-1,CASSVTGWNTEAFF,TGTGCCAGCAGCGTAACGGGGTGGAACACTGAAGCTTTCTTT
TRBD1,TRBV7-6,.,TRBJ2-5,CASSLGTGWETQYF,TGTGCCAGCAGCCTCGGGACAGGGTGGGAGACCCAGTACTTC
.,TRBV3-1/TRBV3-2,.,TRBJ2-6,CASISSGANVLTF,TGTGCCAGCATTAGCTCTGGGGCCAACGTCCTGACTTTC
TRBD2,TRBV5-4,.,TRBJ2-1,CASSSTSGGASYNEQFF,TGTGCCAGCAGCTCCACGTCGGGGGGGGCCTCCTACAATGAGCAGTTCTTC
TRBD1,TRBV6-6,.,TRBJ1-1,CASSSEQGVMNTEAFF,TGTGCCAGCAGTTCCGAACAGGGGGTTATGAACACTGAAGCTTTCTTT
TRBD1,TRBV19,once,TRBJ2-7,CASSIQGAVDEQYF,TGTGCCAGTAGTATTCAGGGGGCAGTCGACGAGCAGTACTTC
.,TRBV5-1,.,TRBJ2-7,CASSLDREQYF,TGCGCCAGCAGCTTGGATCGCGAGCAGTACTTC
.,TRBV6-5,once,TRBJ2-2,CASIPGPGSTGELFF,TGTGCCAGCATCCCCGGCCCCGGGAGCACCGGGGAGCTGTTTTTT
TRBD1,TRBV28,.,TRBJ1-2,CASSLQGATNYGYTF,TGTGCCAGCAGTTTACAGGGGGCCACTAACTATGGCTACACCTTC
TRBD1,TRBV30,.,TRBJ1-5,CAWSRGQGRRTGNQPQHF,TGTGCCTGGAGCCGGGGACAGGGGCGAAGGACAGGCAATCAGCCCCAGCATTTT
.,TRBV24-1,.,TRBJ2-1,CATSDWGESGDEQFF,TGTGCCACCAGTGATTGGGGGGAGTCGGGAGATGAGCAGTTCTTC
TRBD1,TRBV6-5,once,TRBJ2-7,CAVQGSPYEQYF,TGTGCCGTACAGGGGTCTCCCTACGAGCAGTACTTC
.,TRBV6-6,.,TRBJ2-1,CASSRSSIEQFF,TGTGCCAGCAGCCGGTCGAGTATTGAGCAGTTCTTC
.,TRBV27,.,TRBJ1-5,CASSPLGGNQPQHF,TGTGCCAGCAGTCCCCTGGGGGGTAATCAGCCCCAGCATTTT